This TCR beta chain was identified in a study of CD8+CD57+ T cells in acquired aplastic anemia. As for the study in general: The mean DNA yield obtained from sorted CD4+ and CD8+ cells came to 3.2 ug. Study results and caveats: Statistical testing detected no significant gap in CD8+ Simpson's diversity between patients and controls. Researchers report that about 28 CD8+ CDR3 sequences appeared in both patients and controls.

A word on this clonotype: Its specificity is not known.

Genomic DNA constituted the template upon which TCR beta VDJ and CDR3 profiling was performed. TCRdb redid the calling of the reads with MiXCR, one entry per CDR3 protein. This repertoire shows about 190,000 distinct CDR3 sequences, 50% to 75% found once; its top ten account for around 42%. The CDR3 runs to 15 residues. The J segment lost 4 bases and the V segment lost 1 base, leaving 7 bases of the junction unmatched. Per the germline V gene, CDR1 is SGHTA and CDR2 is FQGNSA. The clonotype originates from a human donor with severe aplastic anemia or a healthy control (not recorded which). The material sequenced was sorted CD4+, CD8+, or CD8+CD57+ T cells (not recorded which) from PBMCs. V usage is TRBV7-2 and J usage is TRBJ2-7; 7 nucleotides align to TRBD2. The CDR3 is CASSLVGGTRYEQYF. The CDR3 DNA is TGTGCCAGCAGCTTAGTGGGGGGGACTCGGTACGAGCAGTACTTC.